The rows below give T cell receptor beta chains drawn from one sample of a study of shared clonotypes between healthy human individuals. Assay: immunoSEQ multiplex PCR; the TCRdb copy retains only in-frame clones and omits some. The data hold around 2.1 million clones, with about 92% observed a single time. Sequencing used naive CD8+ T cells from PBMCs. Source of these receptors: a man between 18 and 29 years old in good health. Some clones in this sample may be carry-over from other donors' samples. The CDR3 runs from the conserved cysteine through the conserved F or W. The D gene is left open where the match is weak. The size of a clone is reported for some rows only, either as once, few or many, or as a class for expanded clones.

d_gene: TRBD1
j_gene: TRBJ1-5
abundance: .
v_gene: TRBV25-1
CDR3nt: TGTGCCAGCGTAGGGACAGGTCCACATCAGCCCCAGCATTTT
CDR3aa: CASVGTGPHQPQHF

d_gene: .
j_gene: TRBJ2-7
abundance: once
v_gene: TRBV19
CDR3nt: TGTGCCAGTAGCCTCTTCGGGGCTTCCTACGAGCAGTACTTC
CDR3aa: CASSLFGASYEQYF

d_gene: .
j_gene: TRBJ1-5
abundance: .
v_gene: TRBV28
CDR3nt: TGTGCCAGCAGTTCCGTGTCCAATCAGCCCCAGCATTTT
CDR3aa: CASSSVSNQPQHF

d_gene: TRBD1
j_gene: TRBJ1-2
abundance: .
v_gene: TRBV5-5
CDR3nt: TGTGCCAGCAGCTTCGGACAGGGGGACTATGGCTACACCTTC
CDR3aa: CASSFGQGDYGYTF

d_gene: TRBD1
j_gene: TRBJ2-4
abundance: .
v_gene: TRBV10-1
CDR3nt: TGCGCCAGCGACAGGGGCAAAAACATTCAGTACTTC
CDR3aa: CASDRGKNIQYF

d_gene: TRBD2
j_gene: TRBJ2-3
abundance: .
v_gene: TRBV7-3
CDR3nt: TGTGCCAGCAGCTTTTTAGGCGGGAGGGCAAGTGATACGCAGTATTTT
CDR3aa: CASSFLGGRASDTQYF

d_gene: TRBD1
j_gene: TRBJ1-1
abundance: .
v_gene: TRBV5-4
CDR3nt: TGTGCCAGCAGCGCCAGGGGGCCCGTGAACACTGAAGCTTTCTTT
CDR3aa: CASSARGPVNTEAFF

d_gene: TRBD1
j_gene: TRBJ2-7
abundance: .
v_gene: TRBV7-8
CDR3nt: TGTGCCAGCAGCCCGGACAGGGGGCGCTCCTACGAGCAGTACTTC
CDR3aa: CASSPDRGRSYEQYF

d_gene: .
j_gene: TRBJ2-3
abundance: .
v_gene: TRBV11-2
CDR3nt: TGTGCCAGCAGCTCCAGGGGAGGCACAGATACGCAGTATTTT
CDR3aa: CASSSRGGTDTQYF

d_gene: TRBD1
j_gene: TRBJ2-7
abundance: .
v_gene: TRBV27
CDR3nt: TGTGCCAGCAGTTTCGGCGGACAGGGGGCCCCGATCTACGAGCAGTACTTC
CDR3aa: CASSFGGQGAPIYEQYF

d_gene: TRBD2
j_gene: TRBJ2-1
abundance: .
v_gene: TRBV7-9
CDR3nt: TGTGCCAGCAGCTTAGAGACGGGACTAGTGTTTTTCGGTGAGCAGTTCTTC
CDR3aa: CASSLETGLVFFGEQFF

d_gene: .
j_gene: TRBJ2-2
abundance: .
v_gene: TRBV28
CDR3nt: TGTGCCAGCAGTTTTCCGACATCCACCGGGGAGCTGTTTTTT
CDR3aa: CASSFPTSTGELFF

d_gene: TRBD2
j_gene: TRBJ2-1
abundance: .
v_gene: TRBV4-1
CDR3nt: TGCGCCAGCAGCCAAGATCTAGCGGGACCCTACAATGAGCAGTTCTTC
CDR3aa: CASSQDLAGPYNEQFF

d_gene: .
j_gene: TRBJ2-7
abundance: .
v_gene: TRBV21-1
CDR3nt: TGTGCCAGCAGCCCCGGGATGTGCGAGCAGTACTTC
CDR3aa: CASSPGMCEQYF

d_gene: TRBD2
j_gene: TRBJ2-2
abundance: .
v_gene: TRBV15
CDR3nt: TGTGCCACCAGCAACCGGGGGGACACCGGGGAGCTGTTTTTT
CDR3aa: CATSNRGDTGELFF

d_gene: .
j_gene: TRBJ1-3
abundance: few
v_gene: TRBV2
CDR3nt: TGTGCCAGCACCCCGAAAGGGACCGTCTCTGGAAACACCATATATTTT
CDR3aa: CASTPKGTVSGNTIYF

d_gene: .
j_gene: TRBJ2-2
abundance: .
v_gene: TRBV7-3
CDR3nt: TGTGCCAGCAGCGCGACGGCGAACACCGGGGAGCTGTTTTTT
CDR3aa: CASSATANTGELFF

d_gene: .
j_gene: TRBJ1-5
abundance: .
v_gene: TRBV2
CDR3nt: TGTGCCAGCAGGGACAGCTACCACAATCAGCCCCAGCATTTT
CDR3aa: CASRDSYHNQPQHF

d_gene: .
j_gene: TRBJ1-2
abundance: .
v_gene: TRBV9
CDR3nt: TGTGCCAGCAGCGTAGCTGGACCCAACTATGGCTACACCTTC
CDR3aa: CASSVAGPNYGYTF

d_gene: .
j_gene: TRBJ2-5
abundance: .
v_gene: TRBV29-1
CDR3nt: TGCAGCGTTGATTTAACGGCGGAGATATACTTC
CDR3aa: CSVDLTAEIYF

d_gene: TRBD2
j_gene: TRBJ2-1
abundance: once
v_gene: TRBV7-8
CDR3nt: TGTGCCACCTTACTCGGCGGGAGATCCTACAATGAGCAGTTCTTC
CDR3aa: CATLLGGRSYNEQFF

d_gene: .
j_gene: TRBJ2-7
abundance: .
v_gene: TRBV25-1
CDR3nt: TGTGCCAGCAGTGAAAGGCTCCGCCCCGGGGAGCAGTACTTC
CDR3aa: CASSERLRPGEQYF

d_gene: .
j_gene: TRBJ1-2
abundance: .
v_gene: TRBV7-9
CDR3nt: TGTGCCAGCAGCCATGAGTCCTATGGCTACACCTTC
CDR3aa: CASSHESYGYTF

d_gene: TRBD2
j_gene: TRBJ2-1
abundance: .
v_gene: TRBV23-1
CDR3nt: TGCGCCAGCAGCCCGGGACTAGCGACCTACAATGAGCAGTTCTTC
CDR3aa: CASSPGLATYNEQFF

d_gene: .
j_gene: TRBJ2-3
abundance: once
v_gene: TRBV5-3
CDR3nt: TGTGCCAGAAGCTTCGGCCCTGCCGACAGTTACACAGATACGCAGTATTTT
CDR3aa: CARSFGPADSYTDTQYF

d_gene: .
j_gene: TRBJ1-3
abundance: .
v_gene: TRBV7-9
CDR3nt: TGTGCCAGCAGCTCCTGGAAGTGGGACTCTGGAAACACCATATATTTT
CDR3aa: CASSSWKWDSGNTIYF

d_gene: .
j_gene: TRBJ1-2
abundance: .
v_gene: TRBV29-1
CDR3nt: TGCAGCGTTGGAGCCGGGGATGGCTATGGCTACACCTTC
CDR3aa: CSVGAGDGYGYTF

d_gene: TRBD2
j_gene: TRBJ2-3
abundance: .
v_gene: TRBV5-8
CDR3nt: TGTGCCAGCAGCCCCCGACTAGCGGGGACAGATACGCAGTATTTT
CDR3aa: CASSPRLAGTDTQYF

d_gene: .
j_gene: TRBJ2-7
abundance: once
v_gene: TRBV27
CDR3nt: TGTGCCAGCAGTTTAGGACGGGAGCTTTACGAGCAGTACTTC
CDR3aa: CASSLGRELYEQYF

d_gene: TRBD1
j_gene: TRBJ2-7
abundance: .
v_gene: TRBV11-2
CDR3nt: TGTGCCAGCAGCTCCATGAGGCCCGGGACAGGGGACCCCTACGAGCAGTACTTC
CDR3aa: CASSSMRPGTGDPYEQYF

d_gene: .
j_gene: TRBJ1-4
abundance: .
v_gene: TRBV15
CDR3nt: TGTGCCACCAGCAGAGATAGAGAGGGGCCAACTAATGAAAAACTGTTTTTT
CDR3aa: CATSRDREGPTNEKLFF

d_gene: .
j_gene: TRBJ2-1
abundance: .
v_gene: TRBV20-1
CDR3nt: TGCAGTGCTAGAGCCGGGGAAGCTCGGTTCTTC
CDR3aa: CSARAGEARFF

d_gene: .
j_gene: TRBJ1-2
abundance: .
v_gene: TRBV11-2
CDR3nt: TGTGCCAGCAGCTTAGATCGTGGAAGTAACTATGGCTACACCTTC
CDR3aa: CASSLDRGSNYGYTF

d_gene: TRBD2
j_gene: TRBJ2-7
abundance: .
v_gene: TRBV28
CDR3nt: TGTGCCAGCAGCCACAGAGGGAGGGACGACGAGCAGTACTTC
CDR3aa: CASSHRGRDDEQYF

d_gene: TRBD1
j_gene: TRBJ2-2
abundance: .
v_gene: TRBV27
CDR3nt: TGTGCCAGCAGTACCCGGGACAGTAACACCGGGGAGCTGTTTTTT
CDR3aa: CASSTRDSNTGELFF

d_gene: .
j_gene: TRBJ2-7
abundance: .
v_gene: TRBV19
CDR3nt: TGTGCCAGTAGTATAGAAGGGGACCCCTACGAGCAGTACTTC
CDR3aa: CASSIEGDPYEQYF

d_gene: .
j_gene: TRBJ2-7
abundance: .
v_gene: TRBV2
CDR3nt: TGTGCCAGCAGTGAGGTGCAGGGGACCTACGAGCAGTACTTC
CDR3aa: CASSEVQGTYEQYF

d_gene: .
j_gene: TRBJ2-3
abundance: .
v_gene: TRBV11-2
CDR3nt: TGTGCCAGCAGCGCGGAGAATACGCAGTATTTT
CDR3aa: CASSAENTQYF

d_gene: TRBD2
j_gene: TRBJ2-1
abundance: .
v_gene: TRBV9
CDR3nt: TGTGCCAGCAGCGTGAGTTTTTCCGGGACTAGCGGGAGGGATGAGCAGTTCTTC
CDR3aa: CASSVSFSGTSGRDEQFF

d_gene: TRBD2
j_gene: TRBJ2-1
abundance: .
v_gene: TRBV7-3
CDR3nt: TGTGCCAGCAGCTTAGGACTAGCGGGAGGATATGAGCAGTTCTTC
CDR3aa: CASSLGLAGGYEQFF

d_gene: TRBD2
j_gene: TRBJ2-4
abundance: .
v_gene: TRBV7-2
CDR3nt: TGTGCCAGCAGCTTAGACGGTCCTGGGCGGGAGGGCTCCAAAAACATTCAGTACTTC
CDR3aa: CASSLDGPGREGSKNIQYF

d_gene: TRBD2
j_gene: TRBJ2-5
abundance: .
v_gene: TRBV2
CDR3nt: TGTGCCAGCAGCCGCATCTTACTAGCGGGAGCCCACCAAGAGACCCAGTACTTC
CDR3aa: CASSRILLAGAHQETQYF

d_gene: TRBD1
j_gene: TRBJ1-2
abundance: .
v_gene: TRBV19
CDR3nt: TGTGCCAGTAGTGAGTCAGGGGGAAGTATTAACTATGGCTACACCTTC
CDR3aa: CASSESGGSINYGYTF

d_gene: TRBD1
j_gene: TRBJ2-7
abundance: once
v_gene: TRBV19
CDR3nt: TGTGCCAGTAGTATAGATCGGACAGGGATACGCGAGCAGTACTTC
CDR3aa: CASSIDRTGIREQYF

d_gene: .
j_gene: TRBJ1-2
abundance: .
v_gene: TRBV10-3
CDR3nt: TGTGCCATCAGTGAGTCGATGGAGACAGGCCTGCGATTTAACTATGGCTACACCTTC
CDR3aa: CAISESMETGLRFNYGYTF

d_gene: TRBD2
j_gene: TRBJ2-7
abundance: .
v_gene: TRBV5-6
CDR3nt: TGTGCCAGCAGCTTGGGGGACTACCACGAGCAGTACTTC
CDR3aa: CASSLGDYHEQYF

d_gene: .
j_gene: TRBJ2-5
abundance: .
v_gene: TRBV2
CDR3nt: TGTGCCAGGGAAATGGGCGAAGAGACCCAGTACTTC
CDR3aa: CAREMGEETQYF

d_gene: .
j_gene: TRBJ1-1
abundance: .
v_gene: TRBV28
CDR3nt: TGTGCCAGCACCCTGGGTTTTTTTAAATACACTGAAGCTTTCTTT
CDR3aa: CASTLGFFKYTEAFF

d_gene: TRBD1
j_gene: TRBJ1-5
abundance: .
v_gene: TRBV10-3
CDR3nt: TGTGCCATCAGTGACGCAGGGGGCAGTCAGCCCCAGCATTTT
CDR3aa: CAISDAGGSQPQHF

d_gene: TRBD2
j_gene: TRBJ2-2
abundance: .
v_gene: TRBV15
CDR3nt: TGTGCCACCAGCAGTAGGCCTAGCGGGAACACCGGGGAGCTGTTTTTT
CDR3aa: CATSSRPSGNTGELFF

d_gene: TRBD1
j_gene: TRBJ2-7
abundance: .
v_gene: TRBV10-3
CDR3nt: TGTGCCATCAGTGAGCCAAAAGGGACGGGACAGGGTCCCGAGCAGTACTTC
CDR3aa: CAISEPKGTGQGPEQYF

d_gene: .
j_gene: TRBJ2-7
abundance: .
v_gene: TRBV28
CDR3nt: TGTGCCAGCAGACTAAGGGGTGGCTCCTACGAGCAGTACTTC
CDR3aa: CASRLRGGSYEQYF

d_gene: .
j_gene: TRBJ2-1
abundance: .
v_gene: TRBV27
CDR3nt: TGTGCAAGCACATCCTGGCAGCTTCCCCTATCGGGCTACAATGAGCAGTTCTTC
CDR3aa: CASTSWQLPLSGYNEQFF